A single sample gave rise to the 7 T cell receptor beta chains below, sequenced in a study of preoperative IRX-2 immunotherapy in early breast cancer. The protocol was immunoSEQ multiplex PCR, while the TCRdb copy is restricted to in-frame clones and leaves out a portion. The sample consists of 35,000 to 40,000 clones, roughly 82% of them appearing once. Specified treatment: preoperative locoregional IRX-2 cytokine immunotherapy. Sequencing used lymph node tissue, obtained after IRX-2 immunotherapy. These receptors all stem from a human donor with breast cancer.

This clone was counted a single time. This chain uses TRBV11-3 with TRBJ1-1; TRBD1 might be the D (5 bases). Per germline, CDR1 SGHNT and CDR2 YENEEA. The CDR3 extends over 14 amino acids. V shed 3 bases and J shed 4 bases, with 12 bases lying between them. The CDR3 is CASSFPRVGTEAFF. CDR3 bases: TGTGCCAGCAGCTTCCCCAGGGTGGGCACTGAAGCTTTCTTT.

This chain links TRBV30 with TRBJ1-2, with TRBD1 as a possible D gene (6 bases). CDR1 GTSNPN and CDR2 SVGIG come from the germline V gene (reference sequence). The CDR3 contains 14 residues. The ends were cut back, 0 bases at V and 3 bases at J, with 11 bases in the middle. The CDR3 DNA sequence: TGTGCCTGGAGTGTACAGGGACTAGACTATGGCTACACCTTC. It encodes CAWSVQGLDYGYTF.

This clone was seen only a few times. The chain is built from TRBV30 and TRBJ2-2; possible D gene TRBD2, 6 bases. The CDR3 is 15 amino acids. Trimming pared 4 bases from V and 0 bases from J, leaving 12 bases between. CDR1 and CDR2 from the germline V gene are GTSNPN and SVGIG (reference sequence). The CDR3 region is CAWTTGTPNTGELFF. The DNA for the CDR3 is TGTGCCTGGACGACCGGGACTCCGAACACCGGGGAGCTGTTTTTT. The full variable domain, in which reference TRBV30 and TRBJ2-2 provide the parts outside the CDR3, is SQTIHQWPATLVQPVGSPLSLECTVEGTSNPNLYWYRQAAGRGLQLLFYSVGIGQISSEVPQNLSASRPQDRQFILSSKKLLLSDSGFYLCAWTTGTPNTGELFFGEGSRLTVL.

The V call is TRBV15, the J call TRBJ2-7; D gene ambiguous. The germline gives CDR1 LNHNV, CDR2 YYDKDF (reference sequence). The CDR3 contains 14 residues. The germline V and J ends were trimmed by 1 base and 6 bases, with 13 bases remaining between them. Here the CDR3 reads CATSRVDGDVEQYF. Here the CDR3 DNA reads TGTGCCACCAGCAGAGTTGACGGAGACGTCGAGCAGTACTTC.

V usage is TRBV28 and J usage is TRBJ2-3; TRBD1 or TRBD2 may be the D gene (5 bases each). The CDR3 is 12 residues long. CDR1 is MDHEN, CDR2 SYDVKM, per germline. Between the trimmed V and J ends, which lost 3 bases and 8 bases, there was a span of 9 bases. The CDR3 region is CASSFRGGTQYF. CDR3 DNA: TGTGCCAGCAGTTTTCGGGGCGGTACGCAGTATTTT.

The V and J genes are TRBV6-8 and TRBJ1-2; a possible D gene is TRBD1 (5 bases). Trimming stripped 0 bases from V and 4 bases from J, with 15 bases between. CDR3 size: 16 residues. CDR1 and CDR2 (germline): MNHGY, SAAAGT. The DNA for the CDR3 is TGTGCCAGCAGTTACTCGAGGGCAGGGAGAGGCTATGGCTACACCTTC. This translates into CASSYSRAGRGYGYTF.

The chain uses TRBV30 and TRBJ1-1, with TRBD1 as a possible D gene (5 bases). The CDR3 totals 14 residues. Trimming removed 5 bases at V and 4 bases at J, with 17 bases between. The germline CDR1 and CDR2 sequences are GTSNPN and SVGIG (reference sequence). CDR3 loop: CAWFQAERGTEAFF. CDR3 coding DNA: TGTGCCTGGTTCCAGGCCGAAAGGGGCACTGAAGCTTTCTTT.